This TCR beta chain is drawn from a study of vaccination and CD4 T cells after COVID-19. Cultured CD4+ T cell DNA was sequenced using the Oncomine TCR Beta short-read assay. MiXCR, applied by TCRdb to the PCR reads, yields one record per CDR3 protein. Of about 13,000 distinct CDR3 sequences in the sample, about 43% were seen once. Described treatment: approximately 9-day PBMC culture with coronavirus spike peptide pools or control peptides (ViraFEST assay). Two million PBMCs went into each well for culture with 8 to 10 IU/ml IL-2 and around 10 ug/ml peptide pools. Turning to this clonotype: The antigen is undetermined.

Per germline, CDR1 DFQATT and CDR2 SNEGSKA (reference sequence). CDR3 length: 15 residues. The germline V and J ends were trimmed by 2 bases and 4 bases, with 17 bases remaining between them. The J gene is TRBJ1-1, the V gene TRBV20-1, with D perhaps matching TRBD1 (6 bases). The clonotype originates from a human donor who had recovered from COVID-19. The sequencing sample was made of CD4+ T cells from blood, cultured in vitro. The CDR3 region has the DNA TGCAGTGCTAGACCTCCGGGGGGGCAGAGCACTGAAGCTTTCTTT. Its protein is CSARPPGGQSTEAFF.